The 7 T cell receptor beta chains reported below all come from one sample, sequenced in a study of yellow fever vaccine responses in identical twins. In TCRdb, the RT-PCR reads were re-called with MiXCR into one record per CDR3 protein. The table has 35,000 or so distinct CDR3 sequences, almost 60% seen once. The material sequenced was T cells from blood (PBMCs), unsorted or a sorted subset (not recorded which), taken before or after yellow fever vaccination (not recorded which). Every receptor here comes from a woman under 30 who received the yellow fever vaccine.

J is TRBJ1-1 and V is TRBV23-1, with 7 bases identical to TRBD1. TRBV23-1 has ORF status, its function being uncertain. The J segment lost 7 bases and the V segment lost 2 bases, leaving 19 bases of the junction unmatched. The CDR3 loop spans 18 amino acids. In nucleotides, the CDR3 is TGCGCCAGCAGTCAACCCCAGACAGGGATGGGCCCCAAGATTGAAGCTTTCTTT. Translation: CASSQPQTGMGPKIEAFF.

This clonotype was observed a few times. The chain links TRBV29-1 to TRBJ2-1; D is unresolved. The germline V gene encodes CDR1 SQVTM and CDR2 ANQGSEA. The CDR3 runs 14 residues. V lost 7 bases to trimming and J lost 9 bases, with 22 bases between them. CDR3 protein: CSALGLSPTSEQFF. In nucleotides, the CDR3 is TGCAGCGCCCTTGGCTTGAGTCCTACCAGTGAGCAGTTCTTC.

CDR3 in amino acids: CASSFVETQYF. Here the CDR3 DNA reads TGTGCCAGCAGTTTTGTAGAGACCCAGTACTTC. This chain uses TRBV28 with TRBJ2-5; D is unclear. Germline V gene data show CDR1 as MDHEN and CDR2 as SYDVKM. The CDR3 is 11 amino acids. V lost 3 bases to trimming and J lost 4 bases, with 3 bases between them.

The chain couples TRBV2 to TRBJ2-5; D perhaps matches TRBD1 (5 bases). The germline CDR1 and CDR2 sequences are SNHLY and FYNNEI. The CDR3 has 13 residues. Trimming pared 1 base from V and 5 bases from J, leaving 8 bases between. This CDR3 is CASSEVGRETQYF. The DNA for the CDR3 is TGTGCCAGCAGTGAAGTGGGGCGGGAGACCCAGTACTTC.

A few counts support this clonotype. The genes are TRBV29-1 and TRBJ2-7, with 11 bases fitting TRBD2. Germline lookup yields CDR1 SQVTM and CDR2 ANQGSEA. The J segment lost 3 bases and the V segment lost 4 bases, leaving 5 bases of the junction unmatched. CDR3 length equals 14 residues. CDR3 DNA: TGCAGCGTTGGGGAGACTAGCGGGAACTACGAGCAGTACTTC. Protein sequence: CSVGETSGNYEQYF.

The chain is built from TRBV20-1 and TRBJ1-1, with a weak D call TRBD1 (5 bases). CDR1 is DFQATT and CDR2 is SNEGSKA in the germline V gene (reference sequence). Trimming removed 4 bases at V and 1 base at J, with 10 bases between. The CDR3 spans 13 residues. CDR3 nucleotides: TGCAGTGCTATCTGGGACGCGAACACTGAAGCTTTCTTT. Translation gives CSAIWDANTEAFF.

This clonotype was detected only a few times. This sequence joins TRBV18 and TRBJ2-1; 7 bases map to TRBD1. The junction had 5 bases not matched to a gene; V was cut back by 4 bases and J by 5 bases. The germline V gene has CDR1 KGHSH and CDR2 LQKENI. The CDR3 extends over 14 amino acids. The CDR3 DNA reads TGTGCCAGCTCACTCGACAGGGTGCACAATGAGCAGTTCTTC. It specifies CASSLDRVHNEQFF.